This T cell receptor (beta chain) was recorded in a study of T cell repertoires in cytomegalovirus infection. About the study: A matching HLA type, together with CMV infection, was signaled by public TCR beta signatures.

CDR1 and CDR2 (germline): SGHTA, FQGTGA. The CDR3 is made up of 18 amino acids. V lost 1 base, J lost 3 bases, and 11 bases stayed unmatched. A single record per CDR3 protein comes from TCRdb applying MiXCR to the reads. This sample carries roughly 720,000 distinct CDR3 sequences, under 40% of them seen once, and the ten largest clones take around 2.8%. The J gene is TRBJ2-3, the V gene TRBV7-3, with 9 bases aligning to TRBD2. This sequence was found in a human donor in good health (CMV status not recorded). Some clones in this sample may be carry-over from other donors' samples. Sequenced sample: PBMCs. CDR3 protein: CASSLRAGRGGLTDTQYF. DNA for the CDR3: TGTGCCAGCAGCTTAAGAGCGGGGCGGGGGGGCCTTACAGATACGCAGTATTTT.